This record covers a single T cell receptor beta chain. This clonotype was seen many times. No cognate antigen has been identified for it. No base quality information exists; no much larger clone differs at one position. The TCR beta CDR3 regions were amplified from the RNA transcripts. For the first round of RT-PCR on the TCR CDR3, the HTBI primer set was used together with the Qiagen OneStep RT-PCR kit. Libraries were constructed in a second round of multiplex PCR, after which size selection and purification were carried out. Sequencing of the libraries was done on an Illumina HiSeq2000 using paired-end 100 bp reads. The study's own analysis went as follows. SOAPnuke was used to process the raw data, with reads discarded if the reads contained adapters or uncalled bases, had a mean Phred below 15, or lacked an exact constant-primer or identifier match. COPE v1.2.5 was used to merge high-quality paired reads, and clonotypes were defined as unique nucleotide sequences. Clonotypes were aligned to IMGT TRBV, TRBD and TRBJ reference segments using MiTCR v1.1. Analysis was restricted to V-J combinations with a frequency above 0.0001, which covered roughly 99% of repertoires. A TCS score was defined as the ratio between F50 (clonal expansion) and ExV (chaos), using BLOSUM62-based TCRdist between CDR3 peptides within each V-J. Welch's t-statistics and random forest reduced fewer than 600 V-J features to fewer than 15, which were used in a naive Bayes classifier (R e1071). In-frame beta chains were kept once TCRdb had trimmed the public reads at Q25 with fastp and called clones with MiXCR. Rows are unified per CDR3 protein, each entry keeping the most common DNA and genes. The V and J calls reflect TCRdb's pipeline rather than the authors' work. This sample holds a few hundred thousand distinct CDR3 sequences; about a sixth were observed only once. Around 6.6% of the sample is in the top ten clones.

The sample originates from a study of T cells in Graves' hyperthyroidism and ophthalmopathy (dated by TCRdb to between 2018 and 2020). About the study as a whole: Peripheral blood samples were taken at the time of initial diagnosis, prior to any treatment. To identify distinguishing TCR V-J signatures, a discovery cohort of around 98 patients was used, comprising 43 with Graves' ophthalmopathy and some 60 with stable Graves' hyperthyroidism. An independent validation cohort of fewer than 20 hyperthyroidism patients and 17 patients who later progressed to ophthalmopathy tested prospective prediction of ophthalmopathy. For training and testing, the roughly 97 patients in the discovery cohort were randomly divided in a 7:3 ratio. Thyroid tissue and blood T-cell repertoires from six Graves' hyperthyroidism patients were also compared in the study. Following sampling, methimazole starting at 30 mg daily was given to hyperthyroidism patients, and high-dose intravenous methylprednisolone was given to ophthalmopathy patients. The paper reports TCR Vbeta CDR3 sequencing of 130 to 150 peripheral blood samples: around 45 ophthalmopathy, fewer than 80 hyperthyroidism and 17 progressor patients.

The paper's findings and limits, for the study overall: Most expanded thyroid clonotypes (frequency above 0.001) were also detected in blood, suggesting blood repertoires may reflect thyroid immune responses. No statistical method was used to fix the sample size in advance, and group allocation was not hidden from the investigators. Ophthalmopathy was separated from stable hyperthyroidism by a 13 V-J signature model, with around 90% sensitivity and roughly 81% specificity obtained in cross-validation and 80%/75% obtained in testing. In validation, the model predicted progression to ophthalmopathy with approximately 71% sensitivity and about 73% specificity, a median of 6.5 months before onset.

Graves' hyperthyroidism was defined as stable when no progression to ophthalmopathy occurred over 18 months of follow-up. Hyperthyroidism patients were newly diagnosed, with disease duration under 2 months, and aged 18 to 65 years. Any patient with an uncontrolled infection, another autoimmune disease, pregnancy or lactation was excluded. Diagnoses relied on clinical symptoms, serum thyroxine and TRAb, thyroid ultrasound and orbital computed tomography. PBMCs were isolated from approximately 10 ml of fresh peripheral blood by Ficoll-Paque density gradient centrifugation. Total RNA was extracted using Trizol reagent, and RNA quality was assessed on an Agilent 2100 Bioanalyzer. V and J are trimmed by 6 bases and 7 bases, and the gene matches miss 10 bases of the junction. CDR1 and CDR2, per the germline V gene (reference sequence), are DFQATT and SNEGSKA. Measured from the cysteine to the phenylalanine, the CDR3 is 13 residues long. Only CDR3 DNA remains: 39 bases, in frame from the first base.

Sequenced material: blood. The rearranged chain carries TRBV20-1 and TRBJ1-1, with 8 central nucleotides matching TRBD1. The origin of this receptor is a woman in her twenties or thirties with Graves' hyperthyroidism. The bases are TGCAGTGCAAAGACAGGGGTTCAAGATGAAGCTTTCTTT. This codes for CSAKTGVQDEAFF.